The 12 T cell receptor beta chains listed next were all sequenced from one sample in a study of CD8+ T cells in alopecia areata. Sequencing used cDNA as its template, made by extracting RNA and reverse transcribing it. Profiled with immunoSEQ multiplex PCR; TCRdb holds only in-frame clones, not every one. The sample includes 100,000 or so clones, 50% to 60% of them seen just once. As for treatment: oral pan-JAK inhibitor, 5-10 mg twice daily. The source material was CD8+ T cells sorted from blood, sampled around week 55, from a patient treated with tofacitinib. All receptors derive from a human donor with alopecia areata.

The chain is built from TRBV29-1 and TRBJ2-7, with a possible D match to TRBD1 (5 bases). Germline V CDR1 and CDR2: SQVTM, ANQGSEA. The CDR3 runs 15 residues. Trimming removed 1 base at V and 0 bases at J, with 13 bases between. CDR3 protein: CSVEVAGSPSYEQYF. The CDR3, as DNA: TGCAGCGTTGAAGTAGCAGGGTCGCCCTCCTACGAGCAGTACTTC.

In this sample, this clone turned up a few times. The chain uses TRBV5-6 and TRBJ2-1; D is ambiguous. Germline V gene data show CDR1 as SGHDT and CDR2 as YYEEEE. The CDR3 sequence is 12 residues long. V was trimmed by 4 bases and J by 6 bases, leaving 8 bases between them. The CDR3 protein is CASSEGTNEQFF. The DNA of the CDR3 is TGTGCCAGCAGCGAAGGTACCAATGAGCAGTTCTTC.

The rearrangement uses TRBV9 and TRBJ1-1, with a possible D match to TRBD1 (5 bases). Germline V gene sequence: CDR1 SGDLS, CDR2 YYNGEE. Trimming pared 3 bases from V and 2 bases from J, leaving 8 bases between. This CDR3 has 13 amino acids. CDR3 DNA sequence: TGTGCCAGCAGCGGGGGCCTTAACACTGAAGCTTTCTTT. Translated, it gives CASSGGLNTEAFF.

V gene TRBV11-2 combines with J gene TRBJ1-1, with 11 nucleotides matching TRBD1. Germline CDR1 is SGHAT and CDR2 is FQNNGV. The CDR3 sequence is 16 residues long. After removal of 2 bases from V and 5 bases from J, the junction contained 7 bases not matched to a gene. This CDR3 is CASSLWTGGGITEAFF. CDR3 coding DNA: TGTGCCAGCAGCTTATGGACAGGGGGCGGGATAACTGAAGCTTTCTTT.

This clone was seen a few times. The chain links TRBV29-1 to TRBJ2-6, with D uncertain. The V and J ends lost 4 bases and 1 base respectively, with 8 bases between them. The germline gives CDR1 SQVTM, CDR2 ANQGSEA. The CDR3 covers 14 residues. DNA for the CDR3: TGCAGCGTTGTAAAGGATTCTGGGGCCAACGTCCTGACTTTC. Translated, it gives CSVVKDSGANVLTF. Variable domain in full (rest from reference TRBV29-1 and TRBJ2-6): SAVISQKPSRDICQRGTSLTIQCQVDSQVTMMFWYRQQPGQSLTLIATANQGSEATYESGFVIDKFPISRPNLTFSTLTVSNMSPEDSSIYLCSVVKDSGANVLTFGAGSRLTVL.

This chain links TRBV6-4 with TRBJ2-1; D is undetermined. Trimming left V 2 bases short and J 5 bases short, with 4 bases between. CDR3 size: 12 residues. Germline V gene lookup returns CDR1 MRHNA and CDR2 SNTAGT. The CDR3 is CASSDRNNEQFF. The CDR3 DNA follows: TGTGCCAGCAGTGACAGGAACAATGAGCAGTTCTTC.

The CDR3 protein is CASSDGAPYEQYF. The CDR3 region has the DNA TGTGCCAGCAGTGATGGGGCACCCTACGAGCAGTACTTC. V gene TRBV6-1 combines with J gene TRBJ2-7, with D possibly being TRBD1 (5 bases). Trimming took off 3 bases at V and 2 bases at J, with 8 bases between the two ends. The CDR3 length is 13 residues. Germline-derived CDR1 and CDR2 are MNHNS and SASEGT.

This CDR3 is CASSAGSSASPLHF. The DNA for the CDR3 is TGTGCCAGCAGCGCGGGCTCTTCCGCATCACCCCTCCACTTT. The chain couples TRBV7-9 to TRBJ1-6; no definite D call. CDR1 and CDR2 from the germline V gene are SEHNR and FQNEAQ (reference sequence). The CDR3 is made up of 14 amino acids. The V gene lost 5 bases and the J gene lost 10 bases, with 15 bases spanning the gap.

The chain carries TRBV5-6 and TRBJ2-2, with D possibly being TRBD1 (5 bases). CDR1 is SGHDT, CDR2 YYEEEE, per germline. Trimming took off 3 bases at V and 3 bases at J, with 18 bases between the two ends. This CDR3 contains 17 residues. The CDR3 DNA sequence: TGTGCCAGCAGCTCTCCCCCGGCGACAGCAGACACCGGGGAGCTGTTTTTT. Encoded protein: CASSSPPATADTGELFF.

The DNA of the CDR3 is TGTGCCAGCAGCAGTGGGACACGAAACACTGAAGCTTTCTTT. It translates to CASSSGTRNTEAFF. This chain connects TRBV13 to TRBJ1-1; tentatively, D is TRBD1 (6 bases). Per germline, CDR1 PRHDT and CDR2 FYEKMQ (reference sequence). V gave up 5 bases and J gave up 2 bases, with 12 bases separating them. The CDR3 has 14 residues.

The rearrangement uses TRBV29-1 and TRBJ1-2; 9 bases align to TRBD1. V trimming: 7 bases; J trimming: 5 bases; junction bases outside the gene matches: 8. The V gene's germline CDR1 is SQVTM and CDR2 ANQGSEA. The CDR3 is 13 amino acids. The CDR3 sequence is CSARTGASYGYTF. CDR3 DNA: TGCAGCGCTCGGACAGGGGCAAGTTATGGCTACACCTTC. The complete variable domain, with remaining parts taken from reference TRBV29-1 and TRBJ1-2, reads SAVISQKPSRDICQRGTSLTIQCQVDSQVTMMFWYRQQPGQSLTLIATANQGSEATYESGFVIDKFPISRPNLTFSTLTVSNMSPEDSSIYLCSARTGASYGYTFGSGTRLTVV.

This clone was counted only a few times. The chain uses TRBV2 and TRBJ1-4; D perhaps matches TRBD1 (5 bases). The length of the CDR3 is 16 residues. Germline V CDR1 and CDR2: SNHLY, FYNNEI. V shed 8 bases and J shed 7 bases, with 23 bases lying between them. CDR3 bases: TGTGCCAGCCTGGGGACTCGCCAACATTCGGGTGAAAAACTGTTTTTT. This codes for CASLGTRQHSGEKLFF. Full variable domain (outside the CDR3, taken from reference TRBV2 and TRBJ1-4): EPEVTQTPSHQVTQMGQEVILRCVPISNHLYFYWYRQILGQKVEFLVSFYNNEISEKSEIFDDQFSVERPDGSNFTLKIRSTKLEDSAMYFCASLGTRQHSGEKLFFGSGTQLSVL.